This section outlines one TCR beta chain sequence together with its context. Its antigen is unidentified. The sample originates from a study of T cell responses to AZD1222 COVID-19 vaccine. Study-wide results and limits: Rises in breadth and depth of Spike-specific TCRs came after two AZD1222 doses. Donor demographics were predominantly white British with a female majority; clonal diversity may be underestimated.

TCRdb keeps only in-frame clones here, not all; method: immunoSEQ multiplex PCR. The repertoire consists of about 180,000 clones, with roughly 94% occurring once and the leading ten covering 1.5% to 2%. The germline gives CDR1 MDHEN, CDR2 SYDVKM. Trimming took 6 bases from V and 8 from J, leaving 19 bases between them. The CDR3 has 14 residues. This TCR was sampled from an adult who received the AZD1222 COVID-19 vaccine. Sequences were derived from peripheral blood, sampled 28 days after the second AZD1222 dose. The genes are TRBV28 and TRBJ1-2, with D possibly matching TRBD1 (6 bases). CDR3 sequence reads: CASSLEGVVVGYTF. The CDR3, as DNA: TGTGCCAGCAGCTTGGAGGGGGTAGTCGTCGGCTACACCTTC.